This T cell receptor beta chain was sequenced in a study of cytotoxic CD8 clonotypes in ibrutinib-treated CLL. The method was immunoSEQ multiplex PCR; TCRdb's version includes in-frame clones alone and lacks a portion of them. The table lists some 310,000 clones, 70% to 80% of them singletons. Germline CDR1 is LNHDA and CDR2 is SQIVND (reference sequence). Trimming cost V 7 bases and J 5 bases, with 15 bases left between them. The CDR3 extends over 14 amino acids. This rearrangement joins TRBV19 to TRBJ1-5; D remains ambiguous. The input for sequencing was PBMCs, taken before ibrutinib treatment. The receptor was derived from a human donor with chronic lymphocytic leukemia. The CDR3 DNA follows: TGTGCCAGTACCCGCCCCGACGGATATCAGCCCCAGCATTTT. This sequence encodes CASTRPDGYQPQHF.